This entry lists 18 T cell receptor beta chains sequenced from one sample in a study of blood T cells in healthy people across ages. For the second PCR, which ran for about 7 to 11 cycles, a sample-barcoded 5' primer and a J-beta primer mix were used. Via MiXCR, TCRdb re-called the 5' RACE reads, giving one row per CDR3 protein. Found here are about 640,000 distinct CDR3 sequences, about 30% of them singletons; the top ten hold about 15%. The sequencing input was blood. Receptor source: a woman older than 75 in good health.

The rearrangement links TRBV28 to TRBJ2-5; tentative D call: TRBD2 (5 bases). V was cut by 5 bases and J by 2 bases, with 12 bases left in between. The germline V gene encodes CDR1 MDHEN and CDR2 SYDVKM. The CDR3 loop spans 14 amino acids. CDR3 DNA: TGTGCCAGCAGTAAACCGGGAAGTCAAGAGACCCAGTACTTC. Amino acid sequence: CASSKPGSQETQYF.

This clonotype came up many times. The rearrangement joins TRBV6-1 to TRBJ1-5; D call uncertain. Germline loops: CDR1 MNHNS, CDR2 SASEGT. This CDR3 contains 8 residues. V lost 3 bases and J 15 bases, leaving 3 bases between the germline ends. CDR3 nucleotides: TGTGCCAGCAGTGATGGGCATTTT. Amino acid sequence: CASSDGHF.

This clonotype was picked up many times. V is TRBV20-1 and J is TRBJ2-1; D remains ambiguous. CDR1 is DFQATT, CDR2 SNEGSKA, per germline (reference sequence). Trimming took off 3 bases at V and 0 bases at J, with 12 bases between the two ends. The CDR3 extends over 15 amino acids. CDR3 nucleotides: TGCAGTGCTAGTTCCCCCGTCCACTCCTACAATGAGCAGTTCTTC. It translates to CSASSPVHSYNEQFF.

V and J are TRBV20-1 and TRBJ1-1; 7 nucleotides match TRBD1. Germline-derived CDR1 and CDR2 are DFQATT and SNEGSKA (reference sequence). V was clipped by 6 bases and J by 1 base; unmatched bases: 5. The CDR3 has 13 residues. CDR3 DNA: TGCAGTGCGCGACAGGGCTGGAACACTGAAGCTTTCTTT. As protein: CSARQGWNTEAFF.

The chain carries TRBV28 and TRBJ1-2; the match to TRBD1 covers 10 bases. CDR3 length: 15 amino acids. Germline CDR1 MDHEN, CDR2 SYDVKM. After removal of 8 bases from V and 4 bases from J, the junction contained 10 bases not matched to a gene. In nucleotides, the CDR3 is TGTGCCAGCGGTGGCGGGGGACAGGGGTTCTATGGCTACACCTTC. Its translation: CASGGGGQGFYGYTF.

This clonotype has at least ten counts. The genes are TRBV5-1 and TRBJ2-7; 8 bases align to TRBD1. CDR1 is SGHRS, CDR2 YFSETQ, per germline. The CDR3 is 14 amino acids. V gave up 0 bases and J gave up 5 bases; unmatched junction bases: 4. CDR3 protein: CASSLGGTGDEQYF. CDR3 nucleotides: TGCGCCAGCAGCTTGGGGGGGACAGGAGACGAGCAGTACTTC.

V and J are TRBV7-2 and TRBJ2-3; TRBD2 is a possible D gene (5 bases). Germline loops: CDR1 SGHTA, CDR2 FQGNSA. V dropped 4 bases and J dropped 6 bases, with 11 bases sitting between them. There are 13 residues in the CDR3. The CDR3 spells CASSSFRGDTQYF. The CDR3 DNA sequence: TGTGCCAGCAGCTCTTTCCGCGGGGATACGCAGTATTTT.

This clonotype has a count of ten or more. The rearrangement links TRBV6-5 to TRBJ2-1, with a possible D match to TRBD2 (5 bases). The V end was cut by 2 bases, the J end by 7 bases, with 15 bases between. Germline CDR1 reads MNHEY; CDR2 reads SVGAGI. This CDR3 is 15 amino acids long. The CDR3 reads CASSYRARGKNEQFF. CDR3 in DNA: TGTGCCAGCAGTTACAGGGCCAGAGGGAAGAATGAGCAGTTCTTC.

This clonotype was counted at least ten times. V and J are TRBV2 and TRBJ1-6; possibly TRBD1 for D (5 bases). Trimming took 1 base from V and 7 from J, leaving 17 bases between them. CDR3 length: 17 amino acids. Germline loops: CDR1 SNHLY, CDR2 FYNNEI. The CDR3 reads CASSEGRPQGGNSPLHF. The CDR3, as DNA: TGTGCCAGCAGTGAAGGGCGGCCTCAGGGTGGGAATTCACCCCTCCACTTT.

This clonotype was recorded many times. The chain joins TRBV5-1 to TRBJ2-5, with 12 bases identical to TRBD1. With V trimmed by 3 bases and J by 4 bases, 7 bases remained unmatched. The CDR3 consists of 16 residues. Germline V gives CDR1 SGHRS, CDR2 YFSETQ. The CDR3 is CASSSGGQGARETQYF. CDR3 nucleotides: TGCGCCAGCAGCTCAGGGGGACAGGGGGCAAGAGAGACCCAGTACTTC.

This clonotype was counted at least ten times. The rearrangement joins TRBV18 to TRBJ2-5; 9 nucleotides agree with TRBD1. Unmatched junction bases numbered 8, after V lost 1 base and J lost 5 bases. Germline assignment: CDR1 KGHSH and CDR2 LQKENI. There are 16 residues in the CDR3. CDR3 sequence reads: CASSPQSSGQGETQYF. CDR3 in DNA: TGTGCCAGCTCACCACAGTCCTCGGGACAGGGCGAGACCCAGTACTTC.

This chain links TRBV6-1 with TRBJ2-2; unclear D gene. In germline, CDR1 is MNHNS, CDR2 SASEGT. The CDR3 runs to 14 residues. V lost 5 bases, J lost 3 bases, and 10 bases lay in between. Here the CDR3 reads CASSLEEYTGELFF. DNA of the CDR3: TGTGCCAGCAGTTTGGAAGAATACACCGGGGAGCTGTTTTTT.

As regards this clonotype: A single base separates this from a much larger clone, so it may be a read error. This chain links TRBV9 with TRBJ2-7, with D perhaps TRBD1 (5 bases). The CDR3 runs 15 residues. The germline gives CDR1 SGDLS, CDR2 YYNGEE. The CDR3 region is CAGSVGVAGTYEQYF. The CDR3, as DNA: TGTGCCGGCAGCGTAGGGGTGGCCGGAACCTACGAGCAGTACTTC.

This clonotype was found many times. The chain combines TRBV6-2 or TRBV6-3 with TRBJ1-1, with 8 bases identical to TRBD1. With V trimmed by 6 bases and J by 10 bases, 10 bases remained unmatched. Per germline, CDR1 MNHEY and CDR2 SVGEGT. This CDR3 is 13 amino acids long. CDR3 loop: CASRDRGDSGAFF. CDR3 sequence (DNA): TGTGCCAGCAGAGACAGGGGTGACTCGGGAGCTTTCTTT.

DNA for the CDR3: TGCAGTGCTGATACTAGCGGGGGGGCGACCCAGTACTTC. It codes for CSADTSGGATQYF. The chain uses TRBV20-1 and TRBJ2-7; 13 nucleotides line up with TRBD2. The J call is doubtful: the DNA matches TRBJ2-5 better. CDR3 length equals 13 residues. Germline values: CDR1 DFQATT, CDR2 SNEGSKA (reference sequence).

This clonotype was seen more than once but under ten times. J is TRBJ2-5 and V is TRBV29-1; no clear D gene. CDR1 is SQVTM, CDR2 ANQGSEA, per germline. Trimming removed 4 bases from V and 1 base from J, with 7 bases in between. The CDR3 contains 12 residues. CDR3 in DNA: TGCAGCGTTGGTGGCAGCCAAGAGACCCAGTACTTC. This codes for CSVGGSQETQYF.

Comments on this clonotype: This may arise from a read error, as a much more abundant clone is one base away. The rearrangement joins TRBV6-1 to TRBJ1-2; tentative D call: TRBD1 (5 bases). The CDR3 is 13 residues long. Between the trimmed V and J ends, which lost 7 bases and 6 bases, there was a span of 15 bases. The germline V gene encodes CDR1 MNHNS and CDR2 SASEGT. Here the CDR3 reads CASMGQGAHGYTF. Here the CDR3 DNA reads TGTGCCAGCATGGGCCAGGGAGCGCATGGCTACACCTTC.

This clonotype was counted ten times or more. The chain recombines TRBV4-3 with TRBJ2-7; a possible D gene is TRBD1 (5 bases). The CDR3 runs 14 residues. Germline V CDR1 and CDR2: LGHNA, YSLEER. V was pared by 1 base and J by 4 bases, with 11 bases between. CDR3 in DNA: TGCGCCAGCAGCCAAGGAGCAGGGCGGTACGAGCAGTACTTC. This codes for CASSQGAGRYEQYF.